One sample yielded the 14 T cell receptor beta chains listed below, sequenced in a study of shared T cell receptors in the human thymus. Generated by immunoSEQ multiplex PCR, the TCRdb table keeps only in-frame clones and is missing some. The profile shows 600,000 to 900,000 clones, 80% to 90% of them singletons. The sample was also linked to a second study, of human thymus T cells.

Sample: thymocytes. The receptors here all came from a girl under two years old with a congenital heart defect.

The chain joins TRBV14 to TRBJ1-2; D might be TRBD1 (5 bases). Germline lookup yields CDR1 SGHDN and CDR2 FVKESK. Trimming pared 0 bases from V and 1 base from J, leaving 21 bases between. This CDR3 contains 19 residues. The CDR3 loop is CASSQDGGSKGEINYGYTF. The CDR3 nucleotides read TGTGCCAGCAGCCAAGACGGGGGTTCGAAAGGGGAGATTAACTATGGCTACACCTTC.

The CDR3 here is CASSLGQDLTNEKLFF. For the CDR3, the DNA is TGCGCCAGCAGCTTGGGACAGGATTTGACTAATGAAAAACTGTTTTTT. The chain is built from TRBV5-1 and TRBJ1-4, with D tentatively TRBD1 (6 bases). V was shortened by 0 bases and J by 2 bases, with 11 bases between the two germline ends. This CDR3 has 16 residues. The germline gives CDR1 SGHRS, CDR2 YFSETQ.

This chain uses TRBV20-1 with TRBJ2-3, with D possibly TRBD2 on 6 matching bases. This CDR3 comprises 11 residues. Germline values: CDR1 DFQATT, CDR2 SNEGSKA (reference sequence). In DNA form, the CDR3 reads TGCAGCGGGAGCTTTACAGATACGCAGTATTTT. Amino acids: CSGSFTDTQYF.

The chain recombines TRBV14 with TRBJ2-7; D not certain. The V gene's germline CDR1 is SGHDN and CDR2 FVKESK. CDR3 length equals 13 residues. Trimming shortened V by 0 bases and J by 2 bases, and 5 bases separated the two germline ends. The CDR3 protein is CASSQDSAYEQYF. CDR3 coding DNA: TGTGCCAGCAGCCAAGATTCGGCCTACGAGCAGTACTTC.

In DNA, the CDR3 is TGTGCCAGCAGCTTAGCGGTGGGGGGGCACACAGATACGCAGTATTTT. As protein: CASSLAVGGHTDTQYF. This chain joins TRBV7-8 and TRBJ2-3; TRBD2 is a possible D gene (7 bases). The CDR3 is made up of 16 amino acids. Trimming took off 0 bases at V and 2 bases at J, with 12 bases between the two ends. Germline CDR1 reads SGHVS; CDR2 reads FQNEAQ. The whole variable domain, filled in from reference TRBV7-8 and TRBJ2-3, reads GAGVSQSPRYKVAKRGQDVALRCDPISGHVSLFWYQQALGQGPEFLTYFQNEAQLDKSGLPSDRFFAERPEGSVSTLKIQRTQQEDSAVYLCASSLAVGGHTDTQYFGPGTRLTVL.

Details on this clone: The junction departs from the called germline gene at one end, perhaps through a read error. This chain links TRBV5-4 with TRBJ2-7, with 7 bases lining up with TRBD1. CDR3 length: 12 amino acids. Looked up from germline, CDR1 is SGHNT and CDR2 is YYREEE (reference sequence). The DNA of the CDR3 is TGTGCCAGCAGCTTTCCGACAGGGAGTAGGTGCTTC. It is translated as CASSFPTGSRCF.

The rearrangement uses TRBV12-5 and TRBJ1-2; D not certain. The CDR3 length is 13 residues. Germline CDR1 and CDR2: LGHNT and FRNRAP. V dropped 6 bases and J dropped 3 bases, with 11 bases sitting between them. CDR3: CASGRPWDYGYTF. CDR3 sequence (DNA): TGTGCTAGTGGCAGGCCCTGGGACTATGGCTACACCTTC. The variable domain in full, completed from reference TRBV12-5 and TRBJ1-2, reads DARVTQTPRHKVTEMGQEVTMRCQPILGHNTVFWYRQTMMQGLELLAYFRNRAPLDDSGMPKDRFSAEMPDATLATLKIQPSEPRDSAVYFCASGRPWDYGYTFGSGTRLTVV.

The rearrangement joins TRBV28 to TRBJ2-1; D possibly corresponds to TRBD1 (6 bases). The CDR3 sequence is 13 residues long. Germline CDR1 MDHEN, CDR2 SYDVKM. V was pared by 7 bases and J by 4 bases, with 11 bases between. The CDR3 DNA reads TGTGCCAGCACTCAGGACAGATACAATGAGCAGTTCTTC. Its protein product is CASTQDRYNEQFF. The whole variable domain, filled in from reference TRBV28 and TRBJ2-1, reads DVKVTQSSRYLVKRTGEKVFLECVQDMDHENMFWYRQDPGLGLRLIYFSYDVKMKEKGDIPEGYSVSREKKERFSLILESASTNQTSMYLCASTQDRYNEQFFGPGTRLTVL.

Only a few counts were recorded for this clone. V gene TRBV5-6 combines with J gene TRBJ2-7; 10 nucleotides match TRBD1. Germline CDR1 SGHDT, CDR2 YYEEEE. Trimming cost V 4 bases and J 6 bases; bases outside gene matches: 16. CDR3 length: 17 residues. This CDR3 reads CASSPPARGTGVIEQYF. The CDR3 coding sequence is TGTGCCAGCAGCCCCCCCGCGCGGGGGACAGGGGTTATCGAGCAGTACTTC. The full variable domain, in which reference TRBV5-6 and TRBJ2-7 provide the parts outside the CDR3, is DAGVTQSPTHLIKTRGQQVTLRCSPKSGHDTVSWYQQALGQGPQFIFQYYEEEERQRGNFPDRFSGHQFPNYSSELNVNALLLGDSALYLCASSPPARGTGVIEQYFGPGTRLTVT.

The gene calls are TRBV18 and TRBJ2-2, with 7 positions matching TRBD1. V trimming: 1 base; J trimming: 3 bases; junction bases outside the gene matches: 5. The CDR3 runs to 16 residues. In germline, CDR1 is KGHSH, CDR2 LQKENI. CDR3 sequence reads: CASSPRAGGDTGELFF. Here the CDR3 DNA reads TGTGCCAGCTCACCACGGGCAGGGGGAGACACCGGGGAGCTGTTTTTT.

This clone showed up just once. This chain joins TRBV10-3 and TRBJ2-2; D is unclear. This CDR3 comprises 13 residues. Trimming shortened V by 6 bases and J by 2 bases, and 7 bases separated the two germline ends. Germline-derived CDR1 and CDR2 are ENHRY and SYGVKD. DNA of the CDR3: TGTGCCATCAGGACACCAAACACCGGGGAGCTGTTTTTT. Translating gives CAIRTPNTGELFF.

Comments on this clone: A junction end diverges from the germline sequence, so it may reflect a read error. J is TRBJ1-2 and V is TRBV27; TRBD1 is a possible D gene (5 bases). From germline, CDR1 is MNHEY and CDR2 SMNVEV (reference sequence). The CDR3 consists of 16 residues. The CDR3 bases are TGTGCCAGCAGTATATCTGAGGTGTGGGGCAGAAGGAATTACACCTTC. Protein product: CASSISEVWGRRNYTF.

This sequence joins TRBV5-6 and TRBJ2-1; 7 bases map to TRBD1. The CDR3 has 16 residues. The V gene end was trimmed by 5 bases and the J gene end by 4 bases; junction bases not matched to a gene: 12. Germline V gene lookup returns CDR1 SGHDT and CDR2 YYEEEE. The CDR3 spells CASSKPGTASYNEQFF. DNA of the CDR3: TGTGCCAGCAGTAAGCCCGGGACAGCCTCTTACAATGAGCAGTTCTTC.

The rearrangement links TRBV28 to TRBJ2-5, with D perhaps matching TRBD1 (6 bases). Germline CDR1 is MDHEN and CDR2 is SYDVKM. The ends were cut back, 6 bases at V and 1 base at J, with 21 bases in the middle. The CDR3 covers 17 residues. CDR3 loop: CASSSTHSLGGQETQYF. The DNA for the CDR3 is TGTGCCAGCAGCTCTACCCATTCATTAGGGGGCCAAGAGACCCAGTACTTC.